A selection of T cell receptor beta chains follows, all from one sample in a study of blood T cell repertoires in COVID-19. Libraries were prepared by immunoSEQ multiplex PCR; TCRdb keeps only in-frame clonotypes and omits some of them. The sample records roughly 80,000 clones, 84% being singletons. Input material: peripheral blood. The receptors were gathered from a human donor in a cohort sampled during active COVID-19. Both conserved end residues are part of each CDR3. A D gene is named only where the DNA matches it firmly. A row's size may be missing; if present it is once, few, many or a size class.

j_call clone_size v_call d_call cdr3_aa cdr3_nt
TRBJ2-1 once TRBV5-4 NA CASSLDAGAGEQFF TGTGCCAGCAGCTTGGACGCAGGGGCAGGTGAGCAGTTCTTC
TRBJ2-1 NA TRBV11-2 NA CASSAQNNEQFF TGTGCCAGCAGCGCACAGAACAATGAGCAGTTCTTC
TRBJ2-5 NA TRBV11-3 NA CASSPPGSETQYF TGTGCCAGCAGCCCCCCGGGGTCGGAGACCCAGTACTTC
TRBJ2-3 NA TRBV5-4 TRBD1 CASSLAGTGGANTQYF TGTGCCAGCAGCTTGGCCGGGACAGGGGGCGCGAATACGCAGTATTTT
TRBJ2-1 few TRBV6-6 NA CASSHPGRNEQFF TGTGCCAGCAGTCACCCAGGAAGGAACGAGCAGTTCTTC
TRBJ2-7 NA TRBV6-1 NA CASSEARINSYEQYF TGTGCCAGCAGTGAAGCGCGAATAAACTCCTACGAGCAGTACTTC
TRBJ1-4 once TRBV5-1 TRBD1 CASSPTEDREANEKLFF TGCGCCAGCAGCCCAACCGAAGACAGGGAGGCTAATGAAAAACTGTTTTTT
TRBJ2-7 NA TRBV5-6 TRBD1 CASSESRDRAYYEQYF TGTGCCAGCAGCGAGTCTAGGGACAGGGCCTACTACGAGCAGTACTTC
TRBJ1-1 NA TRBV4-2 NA CASSQEEAGTTEAFF TGTGCCAGCAGCCAAGAGGAGGCTGGAACAACTGAAGCTTTCTTT
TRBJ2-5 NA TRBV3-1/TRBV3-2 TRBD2 CASSHGLAGGGTRETQYF TGTGCCAGCAGCCACGGACTAGCGGGGGGCGGTACACGAGAGACCCAGTACTTC
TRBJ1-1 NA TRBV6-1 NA CASSEVGQELF TGTGCCAGCAGTGAAGTGGGGCAGGAGCTCTTT
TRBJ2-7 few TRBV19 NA CASSTLGGYEQYF TGTGCCAGTAGTACCCTAGGGGGATACGAGCAGTACTTC
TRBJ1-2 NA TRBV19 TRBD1 CASSTPDRGLYGYTF TGTGCCAGTAGTACCCCGGACAGGGGGCTCTATGGCTACACCTTC
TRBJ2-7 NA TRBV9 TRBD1 CASSVGFGDRGLSTYEQYF TGTGCCAGCAGCGTAGGCTTCGGGGACAGGGGCCTTTCAACCTACGAGCAGTACTTC
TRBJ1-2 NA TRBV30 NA CALWGGPRGYTF TGTGCCCTCTGGGGGGGCCCGCGGGGCTACACCTTC
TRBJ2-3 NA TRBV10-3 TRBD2 CAISGTTDTQYF TGTGCCATCAGCGGGACTACCGATACGCAGTATTTT
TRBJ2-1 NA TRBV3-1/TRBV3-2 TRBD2 CASSPTYSRLAGDNEQFF TGTGCCAGCAGCCCTACGTACTCAAGACTAGCGGGGGACAATGAGCAGTTCTTC